These 17 T cell receptor beta chains originate from one sample sequenced in a study of T-cell reconstitution after alpha-beta-depleted transplantation in children. TCRbeta library preparation incorporated unique molecular identifiers. Each CDR3 protein is one row after TCRdb ran MiXCR on the PCR reads. The top ten hold 3.3% of the sample, which has 450,000 to 600,000 distinct CDR3 sequences, roughly 18% seen once. Sample: PBMCs from the stem cell graft donor, taken from the stem cell graft. The receptors were sampled from a human donor who donated a stem cell graft to a child with acute lymphoblastic leukemia.

In this sample, this clonotype turned up a few times. V gene TRBV7-9 combines with J gene TRBJ2-5; D may match TRBD1 or TRBD2 (5 bases each). V lost 8 bases, J lost 3 bases, and 13 bases lay in between. The germline V gene has CDR1 SEHNR and CDR2 FQNEAQ (reference sequence). The CDR3 contains 13 residues. The CDR3: CASRGPWEETQYF. CDR3 sequence (DNA): TGTGCCAGCCGGGGCCCCTGGGAAGAGACCCAGTACTTC. The variable domain in full, completed from reference TRBV7-9 and TRBJ2-5, reads DTGVSQNPRHKITKRGQNVTFRCDPISEHNRLYWYRQTLGQGPEFLTYFQNEAQLEKSRLLSDRFSAERPKGSFSTLEIQRTEQGDSAMYLCASRGPWEETQYFGPGTRLLVL.

The table lists this clonotype with a few counts. The rearrangement links TRBV5-5 to TRBJ2-7, with a weak D call TRBD1 (6 bases). The CDR3 covers 14 residues. Trimming removed 3 bases from V and 1 base from J, with 11 bases in between. Germline V gene data show CDR1 as SGHKS and CDR2 as YYEKEE (reference sequence). The CDR3 nucleotides are TGTGCCAGCAGCTCACAGGGAACGTCCTACGAGCAGTACTTC. Translation: CASSSQGTSYEQYF.

This clonotype came up a few times. This chain links TRBV3-1 with TRBJ1-1; D unclear. Germline loops: CDR1 LGHDT, CDR2 YNNKEL (reference sequence). This CDR3 has 11 amino acids. Trimming took 5 bases from V and 7 from J, leaving 8 bases between them. CDR3 amino acids: CASSNAYEAFF. The CDR3 DNA reads TGTGCCAGCAGCAACGCTTATGAAGCTTTCTTT.

The sample holds a few counts of this clonotype. J is TRBJ1-1 and V is TRBV12-3 or TRBV12-4; perhaps TRBD1 as D (5 bases). The germline V and J ends were trimmed by 6 bases and 7 bases, with 6 bases remaining between them. The CDR3 totals 10 residues. CDR3 residues: CASSDSEAFF. The DNA of the CDR3 is TGTGCCAGCAGCGACAGTGAAGCTTTCTTT.

The sample holds a few counts of this clonotype. The gene calls are TRBV27 and TRBJ1-5; D not certain. There are 15 residues in the CDR3. With 0 bases removed from V and 2 bases from J, the gap between germline ends came to 8 bases. Germline values: CDR1 MNHEY, CDR2 SMNVEV (reference sequence). The CDR3 DNA reads as TGTGCCAGCAGTTTATCCGGCGCTGGCAATCAGCCCCAGCATTTT. Amino acids: CASSLSGAGNQPQHF.

This clonotype was seen only a few times. The chain couples TRBV5-1 to TRBJ1-2, with unresolved D. This CDR3 region has 14 residues. The germline CDR1 and CDR2 sequences are SGHRS and YFSETQ. The V end was cut by 0 bases, the J end by 3 bases, with 9 bases between. CDR3 in DNA: TGCGCCAGCAGCTTGGCGCGGGTCGACTATGGCTACACCTTC. Encoded protein: CASSLARVDYGYTF.

This clonotype is a singleton in its sample. At one boundary the junction diverges from the germline segment, which might be a read error. The CDR3 here is CCARVGSGGRGYEQYF. The CDR3 bases are TGCTGTGCTAGAGTGGGTTCCGGGGGAAGGGGATACGAGCAGTACTTC. The chain combines TRBV20-1 with TRBJ2-7, with a weak D call TRBD2 (6 bases). Germline CDR1 and CDR2: DFQATT and SNEGSKA (reference sequence). The CDR3 extends over 16 amino acids.

This clonotype has more than one count but fewer than ten. The genes are TRBV20-1 and TRBJ2-1; D tentatively fits TRBD1 or TRBD2 (7 bases each). The CDR3 length is 15 residues. Trimming took off 0 bases at V and 13 bases at J, with 22 bases between the two ends. Germline V lookup: CDR1 DFQATT, CDR2 SNEGSKA (reference sequence). Here the CDR3 reads CSARDRQGGVRGQFF. DNA of the CDR3: TGCAGTGCTAGAGACAGGCAGGGGGGGGTCAGGGGACAGTTCTTC.

The chain links TRBV12-3 or TRBV12-4 to TRBJ2-7; D is undetermined. The V gene lost 4 bases and the J gene lost 6 bases, with 10 bases spanning the gap. The CDR3 consists of 12 residues. The DNA of the CDR3 is TGTGCCAGCAGTTCTTCAGCGATCGAGCAGTACTTC. It specifies CASSSSAIEQYF.

This clonotype was seen more than once but under ten times. The V and J genes are TRBV2 and TRBJ2-2; D is ambiguous. CDR1 SNHLY and CDR2 FYNNEI come from the germline V gene. V shed 2 bases and J shed 4 bases, with 11 bases lying between them. CDR3 length: 15 amino acids. The CDR3 DNA is TGTGCCAGCAGTGAACAAGGAATTGCCACCGGGGAGCTGTTTTTT. Translating it yields CASSEQGIATGELFF. The variable domain in full, with the rest retrieved from reference TRBV2 and TRBJ2-2, is EPEVTQTPSHQVTQMGQEVILRCVPISNHLYFYWYRQILGQKVEFLVSFYNNEISEKSEIFDDQFSVERPDGSNFTLKIRSTKLEDSAMYFCASSEQGIATGELFFGEGSRLTVL.

This clonotype was picked up a small number of times. The chain couples TRBV4-1 to TRBJ2-1; D tentatively fits TRBD1 or TRBD2 (5 bases each). Germline CDR1 MGHRA, CDR2 YSYEKL. V lost 0 bases, J lost 8 bases, and 14 bases lay in between. CDR3 size: 15 residues. The CDR3 DNA is TGCGCCAGCAGCCAAGAGGGGCTCTGGCGGGATGAGCAGTTCTTC. This sequence encodes CASSQEGLWRDEQFF.

The rearrangement links TRBV5-5 to TRBJ2-7; the D is unclear. V shed 4 bases and J shed 0 bases, with 11 bases lying between them. This CDR3 comprises 14 residues. Germline values: CDR1 SGHKS, CDR2 YYEKEE (reference sequence). For the CDR3, the DNA is TGTGCCAGCAGCCACATGTGGAGCTCCTACGAGCAGTACTTC. Encoded protein: CASSHMWSSYEQYF.

The chain uses TRBV27 and TRBJ2-5, with 14 positions matching TRBD2. J was trimmed by 7 bases and V by 1 base; bases with no gene match: 2. This CDR3 region has 15 residues. Germline assignment: CDR1 MNHEY and CDR2 SMNVEV (reference sequence). The CDR3 nucleotides read TGTGCCAGCAGTTTATACGGACTAGCGGGAGGGACCCAGTACTTC. Translated, it gives CASSLYGLAGGTQYF.

A few counts support this clonotype. The V gene is TRBV20-1, the J gene TRBJ2-1, with D hard to call. The length of the CDR3 is 15 residues. Germline V lookup: CDR1 DFQATT, CDR2 SNEGSKA (reference sequence). V lost 0 bases and J lost 3, with 12 bases in between. This CDR3 is CSARETTDIYNEQFF. The CDR3 nucleotides are TGCAGTGCTAGAGAAACGACCGATATCTACAATGAGCAGTTCTTC.

Regarding this clonotype: Given the absence of the conserved phenylalanine or tryptophan at the CDR3 end, a read error is likely. The chain couples TRBV9 to TRBJ1-5; no clear D. Trimming stripped 3 bases from V and 6 bases from J, with 13 bases between. The CDR3 has 14 residues. Germline V gene data show CDR1 as SGDLS and CDR2 as YYNGEE. CDR3 region: CASSGLVSGQPQHL. In nucleotides, the CDR3 is TGTGCCAGCAGCGGACTCGTTTCGGGTCAGCCCCAGCATTTG.

This clonotype came up a few times. The chain joins TRBV5-1 to TRBJ2-3; no clear D gene. The CDR3 loop spans 16 amino acids. V lost 1 base and J lost 5, with 17 bases in between. The V gene's germline CDR1 is SGHRS and CDR2 YFSETQ. Written as DNA, the CDR3 is TGCGCCAGCAGCTTGTCGGTTGGAGCACAAGGAGATACGCAGTATTTT. It specifies CASSLSVGAQGDTQYF.

This clonotype was seen a few times. The gene calls are TRBV9 and TRBJ1-2; TRBD1 might be the D (5 bases). Germline assignment: CDR1 SGDLS and CDR2 YYNGEE. Trimming removed 0 bases from V and 1 base from J, with 10 bases in between. The CDR3 extends over 15 amino acids. For the CDR3, the DNA is TGTGCCAGCAGCGTAGTGCCCAGGGATAACTATGGCTACACCTTC. Encoded protein: CASSVVPRDNYGYTF. Full variable domain (missing parts from reference TRBV9 and TRBJ1-2): DSGVTQTPKHLITATGQRVTLRCSPRSGDLSVYWYQQSLDQGLQFLIQYYNGEERAKGNILERFSAQQFPDLHSELNLSSLELGDSALYFCASSVVPRDNYGYTFGSGTRLTVV.